The 20 T cell receptor beta chains reported below all come from one sample, sequenced in a study of early T cells in non-severe SARS-CoV-2 infection. Each CDR3 protein is one row after TCRdb ran MiXCR on the 5' RACE reads. This sample has some 19,000 distinct CDR3 sequences; about 4% occur once, and the top ten carry 7% to 8.5%. What was sequenced was whole blood. All receptors derive from an adult who was a healthcare worker with PCR-confirmed SARS-CoV-2 infection or an uninfected control (not recorded which).

This clonotype was seen ten or more times. The chain joins TRBV27 to TRBJ1-2; D gene unclear. In germline, CDR1 is MNHEY, CDR2 SMNVEV (reference sequence). The CDR3 is made up of 14 amino acids. V was shortened by 4 bases and J by 4 bases, with 13 bases between the two germline ends. DNA of the CDR3: TGTGCCAGCAGTTCCCTTAGACCCATCTATGGCTACACCTTC. It yields the protein CASSSLRPIYGYTF.

This clonotype is labeled as medium-sized. V and J are TRBV7-7 and TRBJ2-1, with D possibly being TRBD2 (6 bases). Trimming took 6 bases from V and 9 from J, leaving 18 bases between them. Germline-derived CDR1 and CDR2 are SSHAT and FNYEAQ (reference sequence). The CDR3 is made up of 14 amino acids. The CDR3 DNA sequence: TGTGCCAGCAGTCGCGGAGGGGCATCCGGTGAGCAGTTCTTC. Translation: CASSRGGASGEQFF.

This clonotype appeared many times. This chain links TRBV6-2 or TRBV6-3 with TRBJ1-5, with D maybe TRBD1 (6 bases). Germline CDR1 and CDR2: MNHEY and SVGEGT. CDR3 length equals 16 residues. The germline V and J ends were trimmed by 5 bases and 3 bases, with 17 bases remaining between them. CDR3 in DNA: TGTGCCAGCAGTCGGAATCAGGGGCGGAACAATCAGCCCCAGCATTTT. This codes for CASSRNQGRNNQPQHF.

This clonotype was seen only a few times. The chain uses TRBV12-3 or TRBV12-4 and TRBJ1-6, with a possible D match to TRBD1 (5 bases). The CDR3 is made up of 14 amino acids. The ends were cut back, 1 base at V and 8 bases at J, with 9 bases in the middle. The CDR3 DNA sequence: TGTGCCAGCAGTTTAGGGGGCAGCTATTCACCCCTCCACTTT. This codes for CASSLGGSYSPLHF.

This clonotype was seen many times. V and J are TRBV6-2 or TRBV6-3 and TRBJ1-1; weak D call: TRBD1 (5 bases). The CDR3 covers 14 residues. The V end lost 6 bases, the J end lost 1 base, and 12 bases lay between the germline ends. Germline loops: CDR1 MNHEY, CDR2 SVGEGT. CDR3 region: CASRSRARNTEAFF. The CDR3 DNA is TGTGCCAGCAGGAGCAGGGCGAGGAACACTGAAGCTTTCTTT.

The table lists this clonotype with many counts. The chain carries TRBV7-8 and TRBJ2-7, with TRBD2 identical over 7 bases. Germline V lookup: CDR1 SGHVS, CDR2 FQNEAQ. The CDR3 contains 14 residues. Trimming at V came to 6 bases and at J to 5 bases, leaving 10 bases not matched to a gene. The CDR3 bases are TGTGCCAGCAGATGGGGGGAGGGTAGGGACGAGCAGTACTTC. It codes for CASRWGEGRDEQYF.

There are many counts of this clonotype. The chain is built from TRBV6-1 and TRBJ1-5; D possibly corresponds to TRBD1 (5 bases). The V end was cut by 3 bases, the J end by 6 bases, with 12 bases between. Germline CDR1 is MNHNS and CDR2 is SASEGT. This CDR3 is 14 amino acids long. DNA for the CDR3: TGTGCCAGCAGTGAGGGGAACGGGGGTCAGCCCCAGCATTTT. This gives the protein CASSEGNGGQPQHF.

This clonotype was detected many times. This rearrangement joins TRBV10-2 to TRBJ1-3; maybe TRBD1 (5 bases). CDR1 is WSHSY, CDR2 SAAADI, per germline. With 6 bases removed from V and 4 bases from J, the gap between germline ends came to 16 bases. The CDR3 runs 15 residues. CDR3 residues: CASSKDTRDGNTIYF. The CDR3 DNA is TGCGCCAGCAGCAAGGACACCCGAGACGGAAACACCATATATTTT.

This clonotype was seen ten or more times. J is TRBJ2-1 and V is TRBV7-9, with D maybe TRBD1 (6 bases). Trimming pared 5 bases from V and 2 bases from J, leaving 7 bases between. The germline V gene encodes CDR1 SEHNR and CDR2 FQNEAQ (reference sequence). This CDR3 spans 13 amino acids. CDR3 sequence (DNA): TGTGCCAGCAGCCGGGACACCTACAATGAGCAGTTCTTC. It translates to CASSRDTYNEQFF.

This clonotype was seen ten or more times. The gene calls are TRBV7-6 and TRBJ2-7, with D possibly TRBD2 on 5 matching bases. The CDR3 loop spans 14 amino acids. The ends were cut back, 4 bases at V and 5 bases at J, with 15 bases in the middle. CDR1 is SGHVS, CDR2 FNYEAQ, per germline. CDR3 DNA sequence: TGTGCCAGCAGCTCTGAGGGTCACTTAGACGAGCAGTACTTC. This gives the protein CASSSEGHLDEQYF.

This clonotype was detected many times. The genes are TRBV12-3 or TRBV12-4 and TRBJ2-2; tentatively, D is TRBD2 (6 bases). The V end was cut by 7 bases, the J end by 3 bases, with 15 bases between. CDR3 length equals 15 residues. CDR3 sequence reads: CASTPSDAYTGELFF. Here the CDR3 DNA reads TGTGCCAGCACCCCTAGCGACGCGTACACCGGGGAGCTGTTTTTT.

Many counts were recorded for this clonotype. V and J are TRBV5-6 and TRBJ2-3; D call uncertain. Trimming cost V 5 bases and J 1 base, with 11 bases left between them. Germline loops: CDR1 SGHDT, CDR2 YYEEEE. CDR3 length: 14 residues. CDR3 in DNA: TGTGCCAGCAGGTATCGTTTGGGCACAGATACGCAGTATTTT. Protein product: CASRYRLGTDTQYF.

V gene TRBV7-2 combines with J gene TRBJ2-3, with 8 bases identical to TRBD1. Germline V gene sequence: CDR1 SGHTA, CDR2 FQGNSA. The CDR3 loop spans 16 amino acids. V shed 0 bases, J shed 4 bases, and the junction held 6 bases outside the gene matches. The CDR3 is CASSLAGTGGSDTQYF. As DNA, the CDR3 is TGTGCCAGCAGCTTAGCCGGGACAGGAGGCTCAGATACGCAGTATTTT.

This clonotype was seen many times. This rearrangement joins TRBV7-2 to TRBJ2-7; D is possibly TRBD2 (6 bases). Looked up from germline, CDR1 is SGHTA and CDR2 is FQGNSA. Trimming stripped 0 bases from V and 5 bases from J, with 17 bases between. The length of the CDR3 is 16 residues. CDR3 region: CASSLAFLLANDEQYF. The CDR3 DNA reads as TGTGCCAGCAGCTTAGCTTTCCTGCTAGCGAACGACGAGCAGTACTTC.

By share, this clonotype counts as hyperexpanded (1% or more). The rearrangement links TRBV6-4 to TRBJ2-2; D not certain. CDR3 length: 13 amino acids. V shed 3 bases and J shed 4 bases, with 6 bases lying between them. The V gene's germline CDR1 is MRHNA and CDR2 SNTAGT. CDR3: CASSETSTGELFF. CDR3 nucleotides: TGTGCCAGCAGTGAGACAAGCACCGGGGAGCTGTTTTTT.

This clonotype was seen a few times. The chain is built from TRBV9 and TRBJ2-7, with 7 bases fitting TRBD1. J gave up 3 bases and V 3 bases, and 0 bases lay outside the gene matches. Germline V lookup: CDR1 SGDLS, CDR2 YYNGEE. This CDR3 contains 12 residues. In nucleotides, the CDR3 is TGTGCCAGCAGCGGGGACAGCTACGAGCAGTACTTC. As protein: CASSGDSYEQYF.

This clonotype was detected many times. A junction end diverges from the germline sequence, so it may reflect a read error. This chain links TRBV20-1 with TRBJ1-5, with D possibly matching TRBD1 (6 bases). This CDR3 region has 14 residues. Germline lookup yields CDR1 DFQATT and CDR2 SNEGSKA (reference sequence). This CDR3 is CSARAGQSNQPQHF. CDR3 nucleotides: TGCAGTGCCAGAGCCGGACAGTCCAATCAGCCCCAGCATTTT.

Many counts were recorded for this clonotype. The chain is built from TRBV7-6 and TRBJ2-2; no clear D gene. Trimming took off 1 base at V and 1 base at J, with 7 bases between the two ends. Per the germline V gene, CDR1 is SGHVS and CDR2 is FNYEAQ. This CDR3 has 15 residues. CDR3 sequence reads: CASSLGVGNTGELFF. The CDR3 DNA follows: TGTGCCAGCAGCTTAGGGGTAGGGAACACCGGGGAGCTGTTTTTT.

The gene calls are TRBV12-3 or TRBV12-4 and TRBJ1-6, with D unclear. The CDR3 is made up of 14 amino acids. V was trimmed by 1 base and J by 7 bases, leaving 8 bases between them. The CDR3 region has the DNA TGTGCCAGCAGTTTAGTCCGGGAGAATTCACCCCTCCACTTT. This gives the protein CASSLVRENSPLHF.

At least ten counts were recorded for this clonotype. The chain's CDR3 is CASSQAGRYTDTQYF. CDR3 bases: TGTGCCAGCAGCCAGGCAGGACGTTACACAGATACGCAGTATTTT. This chain connects TRBV14 to TRBJ2-3; D remains unclear. From germline, CDR1 is SGHDN and CDR2 FVKESK. The CDR3 runs 15 residues. V lost 3 bases and J 2 bases, leaving 12 bases between the germline ends.